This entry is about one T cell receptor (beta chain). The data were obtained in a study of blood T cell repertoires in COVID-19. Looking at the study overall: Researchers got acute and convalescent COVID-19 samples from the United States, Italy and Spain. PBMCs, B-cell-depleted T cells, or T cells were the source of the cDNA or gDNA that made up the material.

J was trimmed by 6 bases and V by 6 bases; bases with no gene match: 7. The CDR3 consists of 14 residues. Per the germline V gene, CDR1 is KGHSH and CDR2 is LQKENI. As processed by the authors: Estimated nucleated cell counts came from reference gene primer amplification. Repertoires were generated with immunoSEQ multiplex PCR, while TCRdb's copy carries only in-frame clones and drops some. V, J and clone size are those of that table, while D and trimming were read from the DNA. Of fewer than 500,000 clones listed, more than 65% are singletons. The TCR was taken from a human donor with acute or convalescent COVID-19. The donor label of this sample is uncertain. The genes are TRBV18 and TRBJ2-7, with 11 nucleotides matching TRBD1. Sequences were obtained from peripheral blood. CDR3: CASSRDRGYSEQYF. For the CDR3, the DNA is TGTGCCAGCTCCCGGGACAGGGGGTACTCCGAGCAGTACTTC.